This TCR beta chain comes out of a study of blood T cell repertoires in COVID-19. Study background: Sites across the United States, Italy and Spain contributed samples from acute and convalescent COVID-19.

Germline-derived CDR1 and CDR2 are SGDLS and YYNGEE. This CDR3 comprises 15 residues. V lost 7 bases, J lost 3 bases, and 9 bases stayed unmatched. Repertoires were generated with immunoSEQ multiplex PCR, while TCRdb's copy carries only in-frame clones and drops some. This table has 150,000 to 200,000 clones, 70% to 90% appearing once. The chain employs TRBV9 and TRBJ2-7; 11 nucleotides align to TRBD1. The sample comprised peripheral blood. This TCR derives from a man aged 55 to 70 with acute or convalescent COVID-19. The CDR3 DNA reads TGTGCCAGCTCACCTGGGGGGACAGGGGGCTACGAGCAGTACTTC. It yields the protein CASSPGGTGGYEQYF.